The T cell receptor (beta chain) described here comes from a study of shared clonotypes between healthy human individuals. Overall study findings and caveats: For naive CD4 cells, roughly 4.8% of clonotypes were shared across a handful of donors. A small donor pool kept down the genetic and exposure-history diversity that was represented.

To note about this clone: Its antigen remains unknown.

Researchers ran the assay at a deep level. Method: immunoSEQ multiplex PCR; TCRdb's copy keeps in-frame clones and lacks some. The sample consists of millions of clones, roughly 94% of them appearing once. The germline CDR1 and CDR2 sequences are GTSNPN and SVGIG (reference sequence). CDR3 length equals 13 residues. Trimming at V came to 3 bases and at J to 4 bases, leaving 6 bases not matched to a gene. The naive CD8 fraction comprised CD45RO-negative cells positively selected for CCR7 and excluded terminally differentiated effector memory CD45RA+ cells. The chain combines TRBV30 with TRBJ2-7, with TRBD2 matching 7 bases. The source of this sequence is a man aged 18-30 years in good health. The sequenced sample consisted of naive CD8+ T cells sorted from blood. DNA for the CDR3: TGTGCCTGGAGACCCAGCGGGATGTACGAGCAGTACTTC. It encodes CAWRPSGMYEQYF.